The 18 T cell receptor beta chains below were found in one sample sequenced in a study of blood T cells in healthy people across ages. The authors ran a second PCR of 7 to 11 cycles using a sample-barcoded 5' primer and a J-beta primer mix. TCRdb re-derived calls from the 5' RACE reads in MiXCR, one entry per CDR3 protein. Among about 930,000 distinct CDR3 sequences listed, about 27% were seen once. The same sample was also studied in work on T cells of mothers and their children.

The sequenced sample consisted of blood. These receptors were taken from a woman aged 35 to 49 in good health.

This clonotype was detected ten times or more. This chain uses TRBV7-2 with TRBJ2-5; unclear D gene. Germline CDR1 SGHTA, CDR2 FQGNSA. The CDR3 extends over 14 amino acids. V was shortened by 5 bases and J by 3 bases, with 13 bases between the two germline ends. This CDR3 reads CASSRTRAEETQYF. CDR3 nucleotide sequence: TGTGCCAGCAGCCGAACAAGGGCAGAAGAGACCCAGTACTTC.

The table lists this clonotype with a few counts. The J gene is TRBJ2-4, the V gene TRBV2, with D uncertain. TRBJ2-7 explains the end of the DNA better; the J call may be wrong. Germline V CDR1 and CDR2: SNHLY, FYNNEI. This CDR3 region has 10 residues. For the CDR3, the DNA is TGTGCCACCACGGGCGACGAGCAGTACTTC. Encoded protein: CATTGDEQYF.

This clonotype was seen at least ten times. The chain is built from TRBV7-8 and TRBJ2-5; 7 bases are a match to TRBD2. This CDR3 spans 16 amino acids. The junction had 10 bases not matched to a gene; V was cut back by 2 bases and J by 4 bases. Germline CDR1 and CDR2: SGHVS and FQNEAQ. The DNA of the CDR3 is TGTGCCAGCAGCTTAACCAGACTAGCCCTCCGAGAGACCCAGTACTTC. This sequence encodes CASSLTRLALRETQYF.

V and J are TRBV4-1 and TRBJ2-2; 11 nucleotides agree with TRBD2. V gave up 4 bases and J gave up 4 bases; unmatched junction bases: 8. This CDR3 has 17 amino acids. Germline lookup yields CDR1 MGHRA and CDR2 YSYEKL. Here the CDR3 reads CASSPEGLAAGTGELFF. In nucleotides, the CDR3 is TGCGCCAGCAGCCCCGAGGGACTAGCGGCGGGCACCGGGGAGCTGTTTTTT.

The CDR3 loop is CASTPSSGGVPETQYF. The CDR3 DNA sequence: TGTGCCAGCACCCCGTCTAGCGGGGGAGTCCCAGAGACCCAGTACTTC. V usage is TRBV6-5 and J usage is TRBJ2-7, with 10 positions matching TRBD2. Gene TRBJ2-5 matches the end of the DNA better, so the J call may be wrong. Germline-derived CDR1 and CDR2 are MNHEY and SVGAGI. This CDR3 contains 16 residues.

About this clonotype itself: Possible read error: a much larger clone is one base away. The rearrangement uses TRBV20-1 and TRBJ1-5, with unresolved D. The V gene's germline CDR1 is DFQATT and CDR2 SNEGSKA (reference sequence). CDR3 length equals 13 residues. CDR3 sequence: CSALTDPNLPQHF. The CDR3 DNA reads TGCAGTGCGTTGACGGACCCCAATCTGCCCCAGCATTTT.

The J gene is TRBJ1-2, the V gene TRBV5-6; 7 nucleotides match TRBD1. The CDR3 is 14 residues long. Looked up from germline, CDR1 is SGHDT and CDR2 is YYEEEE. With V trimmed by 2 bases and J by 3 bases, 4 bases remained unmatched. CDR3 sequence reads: CASSFGTEDYGYTF. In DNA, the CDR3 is TGTGCCAGCAGCTTTGGGACAGAAGACTATGGCTACACCTTC.

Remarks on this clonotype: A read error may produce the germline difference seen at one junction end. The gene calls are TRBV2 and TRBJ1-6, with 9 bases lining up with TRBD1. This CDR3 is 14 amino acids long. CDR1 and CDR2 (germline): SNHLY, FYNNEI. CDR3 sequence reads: CASREGQGSSPLHF. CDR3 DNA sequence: TGTGCCAGCAGGGAAGGACAGGGGAGCTCACCCCTCCACTTT.

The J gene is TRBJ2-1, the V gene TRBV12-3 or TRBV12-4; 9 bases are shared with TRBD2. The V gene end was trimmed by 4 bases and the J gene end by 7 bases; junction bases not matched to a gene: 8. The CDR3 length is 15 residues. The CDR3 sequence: CASSYTGGGANEQFF. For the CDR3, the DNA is TGTGCCAGCAGTTACACGGGCGGGGGGGCGAATGAGCAGTTCTTC.

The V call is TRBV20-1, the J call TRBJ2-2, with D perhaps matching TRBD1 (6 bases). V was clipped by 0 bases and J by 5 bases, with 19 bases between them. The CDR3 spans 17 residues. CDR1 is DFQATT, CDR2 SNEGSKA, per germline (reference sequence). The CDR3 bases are TGCAGTGCTAGAGATCCGAATTCCAGGGGACGGACCGGGGAGCTGTTTTTT. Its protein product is CSARDPNSRGRTGELFF.

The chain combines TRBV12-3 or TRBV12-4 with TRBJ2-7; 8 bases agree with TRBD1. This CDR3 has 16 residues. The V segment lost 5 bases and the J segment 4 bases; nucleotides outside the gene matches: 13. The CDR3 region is CASSAFRDRLSYEQYF. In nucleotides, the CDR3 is TGTGCCAGCAGTGCCTTCCGGGACAGGTTGTCTTACGAGCAGTACTTC.

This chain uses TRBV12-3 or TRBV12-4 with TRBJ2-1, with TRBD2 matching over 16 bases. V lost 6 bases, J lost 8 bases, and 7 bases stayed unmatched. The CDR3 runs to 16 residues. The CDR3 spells CASRPGTSGRADEQFF. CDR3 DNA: TGTGCCAGCAGGCCCGGGACTAGCGGGAGGGCAGATGAGCAGTTCTTC.

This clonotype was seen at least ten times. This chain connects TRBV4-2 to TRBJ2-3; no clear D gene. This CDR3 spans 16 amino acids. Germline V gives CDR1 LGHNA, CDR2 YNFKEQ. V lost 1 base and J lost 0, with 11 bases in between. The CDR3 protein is CASSQVGPLSTDTQYF. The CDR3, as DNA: TGTGCCAGCAGCCAAGTAGGCCCCCTTAGCACAGATACGCAGTATTTT.

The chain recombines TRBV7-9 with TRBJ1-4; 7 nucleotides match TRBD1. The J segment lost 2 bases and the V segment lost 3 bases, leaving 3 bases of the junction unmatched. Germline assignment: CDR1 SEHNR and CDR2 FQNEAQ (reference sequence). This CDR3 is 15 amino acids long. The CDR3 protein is CASSFAQGTNEKLFF. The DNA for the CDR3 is TGTGCCAGCAGCTTTGCACAGGGGACTAATGAAAAACTGTTTTTT.

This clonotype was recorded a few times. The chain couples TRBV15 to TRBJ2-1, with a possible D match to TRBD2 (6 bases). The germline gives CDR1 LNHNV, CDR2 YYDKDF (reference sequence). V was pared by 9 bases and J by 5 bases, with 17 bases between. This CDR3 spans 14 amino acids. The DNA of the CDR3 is TGTGCCACGAGTGCTGGCGGGGCGGACAATGAGCAGTTCTTC. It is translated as CATSAGGADNEQFF.

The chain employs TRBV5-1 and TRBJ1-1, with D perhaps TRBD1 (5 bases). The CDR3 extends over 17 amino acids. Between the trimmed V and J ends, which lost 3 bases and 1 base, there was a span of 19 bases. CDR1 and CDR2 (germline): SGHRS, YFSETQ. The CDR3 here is CASSSPTQDPSNTEAFF. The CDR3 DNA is TGCGCCAGCAGCTCGCCGACACAGGATCCCTCGAACACTGAAGCTTTCTTT.

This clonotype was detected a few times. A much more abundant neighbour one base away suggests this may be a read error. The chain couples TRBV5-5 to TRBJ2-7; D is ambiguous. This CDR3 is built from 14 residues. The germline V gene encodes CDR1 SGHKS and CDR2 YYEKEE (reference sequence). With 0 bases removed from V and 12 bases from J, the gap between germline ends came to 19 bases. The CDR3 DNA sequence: TGTGCCAGCAGCTTGGCCGCCCTGCAGGAGACCCGGTACTTC. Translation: CASSLAALQETRYF. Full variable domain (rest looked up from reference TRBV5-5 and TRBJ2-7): DAGVTQSPTHLIKTRGQQVTLRCSPISGHKSVSWYQQVLGQGPQFIFQYYEKEERGRGNFPDRFSARQFPNYSSELNVNALLLGDSALYLCASSLAALQETRYFGPGTRLTVT.

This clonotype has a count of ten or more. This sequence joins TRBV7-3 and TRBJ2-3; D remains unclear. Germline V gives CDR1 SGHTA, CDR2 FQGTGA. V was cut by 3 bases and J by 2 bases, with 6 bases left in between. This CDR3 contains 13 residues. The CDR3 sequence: CASSFGNTDTQYF. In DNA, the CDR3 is TGTGCCAGCAGCTTCGGCAACACAGATACGCAGTATTTT.